One and the same sample provided the 5 T cell receptor beta chains below, sequenced in a study of T cell repertoires in ileal Crohn's disease. Time point specified: proximal margin of the surgical specimen (macroscopically non-inflamed). Using immunoSEQ multiplex PCR, the repertoire was profiled, and TCRdb retains in-frame clones only, with some absent. The sample gives 7,200 or so clones, roughly 78% of which show up once; around 40% is in the top ten. Material: ileal tissue. These receptors were taken from an adult with Crohn's disease.

The chain joins TRBV10-2 to TRBJ1-6, with 7 nucleotides matching TRBD1. This CDR3 comprises 15 residues. Germline V CDR1 and CDR2: WSHSY, SAAADI. Trimming at V came to 7 bases and at J to 7 bases, leaving 10 bases not matched to a gene. The CDR3 loop reads CASTLGTVSNSPLHF. The CDR3 coding sequence is TGCGCCAGCACCCTCGGGACAGTAAGCAATTCACCCCTCCACTTT.

V and J are TRBV29-1 and TRBJ1-2, with unresolved D. Germline V gene lookup returns CDR1 SQVTM and CDR2 ANQGSEA. The ends were cut back, 1 base at V and 4 bases at J, with 7 bases in the middle. The CDR3 totals 12 residues. The DNA for the CDR3 is TGCAGCGTTGAAGGCTCCCCCTATGGCTACACCTTC. Translation: CSVEGSPYGYTF.

The chain joins TRBV19 to TRBJ1-2; 7 nucleotides match TRBD1. CDR3 size: 14 residues. V gave up 9 bases and J gave up 5 bases; unmatched junction bases: 12. Germline lookup yields CDR1 LNHDA and CDR2 SQIVND (reference sequence). In DNA form, the CDR3 reads TGTGCCAGCGTGGACAGGAATGGGCCTTATGGCTACACCTTC. This codes for CASVDRNGPYGYTF.

This sequence joins TRBV28 and TRBJ2-1, with 7 bases lining up with TRBD2. The CDR3 totals 14 residues. Trimming removed 5 bases from V and 9 bases from J; junction bases left unmatched: 10. Looked up from germline, CDR1 is MDHEN and CDR2 is SYDVKM. Here the CDR3 reads CASSPSGDVSEQFF. CDR3 in DNA: TGTGCCAGCAGTCCGAGCGGGGACGTCAGTGAGCAGTTCTTC.

V is TRBV10-2 and J is TRBJ1-5; 7 bases are a match to TRBD1. CDR1 and CDR2 from the germline V gene are WSHSY and SAAADI. The CDR3 length is 15 residues. V shed 1 base and J 6 bases; nucleotides not matched to a gene: 6. CDR3 DNA: TGCGCCAGCAGTGAGTTCCGGACAGGCGGTCAGCCCCAGCATTTT. Translating it yields CASSEFRTGGQPQHF.